The clone carrying this T cell receptor beta chain was found many times. The data derive from a study of human T cells and chemical hapten exposure. Looked up from germline, CDR1 is SGHRS and CDR2 is YFSETQ. The junction had 4 bases not matched to a gene; V was cut back by 2 bases and J by 3 bases. This CDR3 spans 16 amino acids. The time point denotes: patch test 1, 2 weeks after DPC sensitization. Treatment here: therapeutic diphenylcyclopropenone sensitization with weekly scalp DPC. TCRdb itself ran the RACE reads through MiXCR, one entry per CDR3 protein. The sample gives under 450,000 distinct CDR3 sequences, roughly 4.8% of which show up once; 2% to 2.5% is in the top ten.

Sequenced here: whole blood, sampled in connection with sensitization to the hapten diphenylcyclopropenone (DPC). The sequence derives from a woman in her fifties or sixties with alopecia areata. Some clones in this sample may be carry-over from other donors' samples. The rearrangement uses TRBV5-1 and TRBJ2-6, with 8 bases fitting TRBD1. CDR3 nucleotide sequence: TGCGCCAGCAGCTTTCCAGGGGGCATTGGGGCCAACGTCCTGACTTTC. Protein product: CASSFPGGIGANVLTF.